Listed below are T cell receptor beta chains from one sample, sequenced in a study of shared clonotypes between healthy human individuals. Sequenced by immunoSEQ multiplex PCR; TCRdb stores in-frame clones only, minus some. This table has about 680,000 clones, approximately 90% appearing once. What was sequenced was naive CD8+ T cells sorted from blood. Receptor source: a young man in good health. CDR3s include the opening cysteine and the closing phenylalanine or tryptophan. The D gene is left open where the match is weak. Size is stated for part of the rows, as once, few or many counts, or as a class when the clone is expanded.

V gene	J gene	clone size	CDR3 length	D gene	CDR3 DNA	CDR3 protein
TRBV4-1	TRBJ2-1	-	15	TRBD1	TGCGCCAGCAGCGGAGTGGGACAGGGGGTGGATGAGCAGTTCTTC	CASSGVGQGVDEQFF
TRBV6-1	TRBJ1-5	-	16	-	TGTGCCAGCAGTGAGCGGGCAGGCCTTAGCAATCAGCCCCAGCATTTT	CASSERAGLSNQPQHF
TRBV18	TRBJ1-5	-	14	-	TGTGCCAGCTCCATGAAATCCGGCGATCAGCCCCAGCATTTT	CASSMKSGDQPQHF
TRBV6-1	TRBJ2-7	-	13	TRBD1	TGTGCCAGCACGGACAGGGGAGCCTACGAGCAGTACTTC	CASTDRGAYEQYF
TRBV4-1	TRBJ2-1	-	15	TRBD2	TGCGCCAGCAGCCAAGGGCTAGCGGGAGGCGGGGAGCAGTTCTTC	CASSQGLAGGGEQFF
TRBV27	TRBJ1-1	-	14	-	TGTGCCAGCAGTATACAGGTATTTGGTACTGAAGCTTTCTTT	CASSIQVFGTEAFF
TRBV4-1	TRBJ1-5	once	16	-	TGCGCCAGCAGCCAAGGCGGCCACTATAGCAATCAGCCCCAGCATTTT	CASSQGGHYSNQPQHF
TRBV7-2	TRBJ2-7	-	15	-	TGTGCCAGCAGCTTATCCCCGGCTGGGGGGCGCGAGCAGTACTTC	CASSLSPAGGREQYF
TRBV7-9	TRBJ2-7	-	14	-	TGTGCCAGCAGCTTAGGTGGGGCAGGGACGGAGCAGTACTTC	CASSLGGAGTEQYF
TRBV15	TRBJ2-3	-	14	TRBD1	TGTGCCACCAGAACAGGGGTATTGGCAGATACGCAGTATTTT	CATRTGVLADTQYF
TRBV10-3	TRBJ2-7	-	16	-	TGTGCCATCAGTGAGTCCTTGGCCAGCGTTACTTACGAGCAGTACTTC	CAISESLASVTYEQYF
TRBV29-1	TRBJ1-3	-	12	-	TGCAGCGTTCCCGACAGGGGAAACACCATATATTTT	CSVPDRGNTIYF
TRBV2	TRBJ2-2	-	13	-	TGTGCCAGCATTTCACGGAACACCGGGGAGCTGTTTTTT	CASISRNTGELFF
TRBV27	TRBJ2-3	once	14	-	TGTGCCAGCAGCTCGGGACTCAACACAGATACGCAGTATTTT	CASSSGLNTDTQYF
TRBV4-2	TRBJ2-5	many	16	-	TGTGCCAGCAGCCAAGACGTCAGTAGTCTAGGGGAGACCCAGTACTTC	CASSQDVSSLGETQYF
TRBV28	TRBJ2-1	once	15	-	TGTGCCAGCAGTGATCCGGGACCGGGCTACAATGAGCAGTTCTTC	CASSDPGPGYNEQFF
TRBV15	TRBJ2-7	few	15	TRBD1	TGTGCCACCAGCAGACTCCGGGACAGCTCCTACGAGCAGTACTTC	CATSRLRDSSYEQYF
TRBV4-3	TRBJ1-2	once	15	-	TGCGCCAGCAGCCAGAAACTGACAGGAGACTATGGCTACACCTTC	CASSQKLTGDYGYTF
TRBV27	TRBJ2-7	-	18	TRBD2	TGTGCCAGCAGTTTCCTAAGGACGGGACTAGCGGGAGTCTACGAGCAGTACTTC	CASSFLRTGLAGVYEQYF
TRBV5-1	TRBJ2-1	-	13	-	TGCGCCAGCAGCCAAAAGACATACAATGAGCAGTTCTTC	CASSQKTYNEQFF
TRBV5-4	TRBJ2-7	-	14	-	TGTGCCAGCAGCTTGGATCTCCAGAATACTGAGCAGTACTTC	CASSLDLQNTEQYF
TRBV29-1	TRBJ2-7	-	15	TRBD2	TGCAGCGTTGAAGGACTAGCGGGAGGGTCCTACGAGCAGTACTTC	CSVEGLAGGSYEQYF
TRBV27	TRBJ1-5	-	16	TRBD1	TGTGCCAGCAGTTCCGGGACAGGGGGCCCCAATCAGCCCCAGCATTTT	CASSSGTGGPNQPQHF
TRBV29-1	TRBJ2-6	-	13	-	TGCAGCGCCCATATACCCGGGGCCAACGTCCTGACTTTC	CSAHIPGANVLTF
TRBV7-2	TRBJ2-3	-	16	-	TGTGCCAGCAGCTTAGCTCCGCTAGCGCTCACAGATACGCAGTATTTT	CASSLAPLALTDTQYF
TRBV9	TRBJ2-2	once	14	-	TGTGCCAGCAGGGAAGGCCCCAACACCGGGGAGCTGTTTTTT	CASREGPNTGELFF
TRBV27	TRBJ2-2	-	14	TRBD2	TGTGCCAGCAGTCACGGACTAGCTTCCGGGGAGCTGTTTTTT	CASSHGLASGELFF
TRBV6-6	TRBJ2-1	once	16	TRBD1	TGTGCCAGCAGTTACTCGGCGCAGGGGGACAACAATGAGCAGTTCTTC	CASSYSAQGDNNEQFF
TRBV29-1	TRBJ2-7	-	16	TRBD2	TGCAGCGTTGAAGGGCTAGCGGGAGGTACCTCCTACGAGCAGTACTTC	CSVEGLAGGTSYEQYF
TRBV4-3	TRBJ2-3	-	15	-	TGCGCCAGCAGCCACGACCCACGAAACACAGATACGCAGTATTTT	CASSHDPRNTDTQYF
TRBV4-3	TRBJ2-7	-	18	TRBD2	TGCGCCAGCAGCCAAGATCACTTGGGGCTAGCGGGTGTCCACGAGCAGTACTTC	CASSQDHLGLAGVHEQYF
TRBV5-6	TRBJ2-3	-	19	TRBD1	TGTGCCAGCAGCTTGGCGTCCGGGACAGGGGGCTGGAGCACAGATACGCAGTATTTT	CASSLASGTGGWSTDTQYF
TRBV27	TRBJ2-1	-	16	-	TGTGCCAGCAGTCTCTTAGGGGGAGGGCCGAACAATGAGCAGTTCTTC	CASSLLGGGPNNEQFF
TRBV15	TRBJ2-1	-	15	-	TGTGCCACCAGCAGAGTGGTGGGGGACTACAATGAGCAGTTCTTC	CATSRVVGDYNEQFF
TRBV7-2	TRBJ2-5	-	17	TRBD2	TGTGCCAGCAGCTTTCGGGCTAGCGGGGGGCCACGTGAGACCCAGTACTTC	CASSFRASGGPRETQYF
TRBV14	TRBJ1-1	-	19	-	TGTGCCAGCAGCCAACACGGGGAGACAGGTCCATTGTTGGTCACTGAAGCTTTCTTT	CASSQHGETGPLLVTEAFF
TRBV29-1	TRBJ1-4	-	13	-	TGCAGCGTTGAACAGGGGTCTAATGAAAAACTGTTTTTT	CSVEQGSNEKLFF
TRBV28	TRBJ2-7	-	14	-	TGTGCCAGCAGCTCTTCGGCCCCGGGAGTCGAGCAGTACTTC	CASSSSAPGVEQYF
TRBV7-6	TRBJ1-4	-	15	TRBD1	TGTGCCAGCAGCCGGACAGGGGGCCCGAATGAAAAACTGTTTTTT	CASSRTGGPNEKLFF
TRBV6-6	TRBJ2-7	-	14	-	TGTGCCAGCAGCAAAGACCGGGACCCGGGTGAGCAGTACTTC	CASSKDRDPGEQYF
TRBV4-2	TRBJ1-3	-	16	-	TGTGCCAGCAGCCAAGCAACGTCCAGCTCTGGAAACACCATATATTTT	CASSQATSSSGNTIYF
TRBV28	TRBJ2-1	-	15	-	TGTGCCAGCAGTCCCCCGAACAGGGCTTACAATGAGCAGTTCTTC	CASSPPNRAYNEQFF
TRBV29-1	TRBJ2-2	-	15	TRBD2	TGCAGCGTTCTTAGCGGGAGAAAGGACACCGGGGAGCTGTTTTTT	CSVLSGRKDTGELFF
TRBV7-8	TRBJ2-5	-	14	-	TGTGCCAGCAGACCCTGGGGGCAGGGTGAGACCCAGTACTTC	CASRPWGQGETQYF
TRBV6-4	TRBJ2-3	-	14	-	TGTGCCAGCAGTGCCGGGCTAGGGGCAGATACGCAGTATTTT	CASSAGLGADTQYF
TRBV15	TRBJ1-5	-	14	-	TGTGCCACCAGCACCGCATATAGCAATCAGCCCCAGCATTTT	CATSTAYSNQPQHF
TRBV28	TRBJ2-1	-	14	-	TGTGCCAGCAGTTTATCTCAGGGCTGGAATGAGCAGTTCTTC	CASSLSQGWNEQFF
TRBV30	TRBJ1-1	-	12	-	TGTGCCTGGAGTACGCTAGCCACTGAAGCTTTCTTT	CAWSTLATEAFF
TRBV25-1	TRBJ2-1	-	12	-	TGTGCCAGCAGTGAATATCAGAATGAGCAGTTCTTC	CASSEYQNEQFF
TRBV28	TRBJ2-1	-	15	TRBD1	TGTGCCAGCAGTTTCCCGTCTGACAGGGTAAATGAGCAGTTCTTC	CASSFPSDRVNEQFF
TRBV19	TRBJ1-2	-	12	TRBD1	TGTGCCAGTACCGGGACAGGCGCCGGCTACACCTTC	CASTGTGAGYTF
TRBV27	TRBJ2-7	once	14	TRBD2	TGTGCCAGCAGCCTCACTAGCGGGGGGTACGAGCAGTACTTC	CASSLTSGGYEQYF
TRBV7-9	TRBJ1-1	-	15	-	TGTGCCAGCAGCCCGGCGGGGACATGGAACACTGAAGCTTTCTTT	CASSPAGTWNTEAFF
TRBV7-8	TRBJ2-2	-	17	-	TGTGCCAGCAGCCCGTACTACAGAGACCCGAACACCGGGGAGCTGTTTTTT	CASSPYYRDPNTGELFF
TRBV5-1	TRBJ2-2	-	21	TRBD1	TGCGCCAGCAGCTTGGGAGCGGGGACAGGGATCTGGAGACCAAACACCGGGGAGCTGTTTTTT	CASSLGAGTGIWRPNTGELFF
TRBV7-6	TRBJ2-2	few	14	-	TGTGCCAGCAGCTTAGTAGGTGAAACCGGGGAGCTGTTTTTT	CASSLVGETGELFF
TRBV4-1	TRBJ2-7	once	11	-	TGCGCCAGCAGCCAGGGGGCCAATTTATACTTC	CASSQGANLYF